These 9 T cell receptor beta chains were sequenced from one sample in a study of T cells in Graves' hyperthyroidism and ophthalmopathy. The investigators amplified TCR beta CDR3 regions from RNA transcripts. First-round RT-PCR with HTBI primers amplified the TCR CDR3 region. TCRdb reanalysed the multiplex PCR reads using MiXCR and keeps one entry per CDR3 protein. The sample contains 300,000 to 450,000 distinct CDR3 sequences, around 14% of which appear only once. Sequences were obtained from blood. Source of these receptors: a woman aged 18 to 35 with Graves' hyperthyroidism that later progressed to Graves' ophthalmopathy.

This clonotype showed up many times. The CDR3 nucleotides read TGCGCCAGCAGCTCGAAACCGGGACAGGTACCTAGCTCCTACAATGAGCAGTTCTTC. Its translation is CASSSKPGQVPSSYNEQFF. V usage is TRBV5-1 and J usage is TRBJ2-1; TRBD1 agrees at 8 bases. J was trimmed by 0 bases and V by 3 bases; bases with no gene match: 14. CDR3 length: 19 residues. CDR1 and CDR2 from the germline V gene are SGHRS and YFSETQ.

The gene calls are TRBV3-1 and TRBJ2-3; 10 positions agree with TRBD2. The CDR3 has 13 amino acids. Germline V gives CDR1 LGHDT, CDR2 YNNKEL (reference sequence). Losses at the gene ends were 2 bases for V and 9 bases for J; bases not matched to a gene: 2. The DNA of the CDR3 is TGTGCCAGCAGCCAACTAGCGGGAGTAACGCAGTATTTT. It codes for CASSQLAGVTQYF.

The gene calls are TRBV5-1 and TRBJ2-1, with TRBD2 identical over 8 bases. Unmatched junction bases numbered 10, after V lost 4 bases and J lost 1 base. CDR3 size: 17 residues. Germline CDR1 SGHRS, CDR2 YFSETQ. This CDR3 is CASSAYSGKSSYNEQFF. CDR3 nucleotide sequence: TGCGCCAGCAGCGCATATAGCGGGAAGTCGTCCTACAATGAGCAGTTCTTC.

This clonotype has at least ten counts. The rearrangement links TRBV11-2 to TRBJ2-7; 7 nucleotides line up with TRBD2. The V gene's germline CDR1 is SGHAT and CDR2 FQNNGV. CDR3 length: 14 amino acids. The junction had 2 bases not matched to a gene; V was cut back by 3 bases and J by 0 bases. Here the CDR3 reads CASSFGLDSYEQYF. CDR3 coding DNA: TGTGCCAGCAGCTTCGGACTAGACTCCTACGAGCAGTACTTC.

V is TRBV5-4 and J is TRBJ2-7; perhaps TRBD1 as D (6 bases). CDR1 and CDR2 from the germline V gene are SGHNT and YYREEE (reference sequence). The CDR3 has 13 residues. Trimming stripped 0 bases from V and 12 bases from J, with 16 bases between. The CDR3 protein is CASSLGGAWGRYF. The CDR3, as DNA: TGTGCCAGCAGCTTGGGGGGCGCCTGGGGGCGGTACTTC. The complete variable domain, with remaining parts taken from reference TRBV5-4 and TRBJ2-7, reads ETGVTQSPTHLIKTRGQQVTLRCSSQSGHNTVSWYQQALGQGPQFIFQYYREEENGRGNFPPRFSGLQFPNYSSELNVNALELDDSALYLCASSLGGAWGRYFGPGTRLTVT.

This clonotype was picked up many times. The chain joins TRBV24-1 to TRBJ2-5, with 8 bases that match TRBD2. The CDR3 runs 15 residues. Trimming cost V 4 bases and J 4 bases; bases outside gene matches: 7. The germline CDR1 and CDR2 sequences are KGHDR and SFDVKD. The CDR3 spells CATSDSARGGETQYF. The DNA for the CDR3 is TGTGCCACCAGTGACTCTGCCCGGGGGGGAGAGACCCAGTACTTC.

This clonotype was detected ten times or more. The chain employs TRBV5-1 and TRBJ2-7; D is ambiguous. Germline V gene sequence: CDR1 SGHRS, CDR2 YFSETQ. V lost 3 bases, J lost 5 bases, and 9 bases lay in between. This CDR3 is built from 12 residues. The CDR3 DNA is TGCGCCAGCAGCTACACACCTAACGAGCAGTACTTC. Translated: CASSYTPNEQYF.

This clonotype was found many times. The V gene is TRBV6-1, the J gene TRBJ2-1, with TRBD2 as a possible D gene (5 bases). The CDR3 sequence is 14 residues long. Trimming pared 4 bases from V and 4 bases from J, leaving 11 bases between. CDR1 is MNHNS, CDR2 SASEGT, per germline. The CDR3 coding sequence is TGTGCCAGCAGTGTACTAGGACCTTACAATGAGCAGTTCTTC. As protein: CASSVLGPYNEQFF.

This clonotype came up many times. The chain is built from TRBV28 and TRBJ2-1; D may be TRBD2 (6 bases). CDR1 and CDR2 (germline): MDHEN, SYDVKM. Trimming removed 4 bases at V and 3 bases at J, with 10 bases between. This CDR3 contains 14 residues. The CDR3 protein is CASSSGTFYNEQFF. The CDR3 DNA sequence: TGTGCCAGCAGTTCCGGGACTTTCTACAATGAGCAGTTCTTC.